This T cell receptor beta chain was identified in a study of a mutant IDH1 vaccine in newly diagnosed glioma. The time point denotes: week 47, end of study. The investigators gave 300 ug of mutant IDH1 20-mer peptide in each vaccine dose, together with topical imiquimod. This clone has just a few counts. Its antigen is unidentified. The assay was immunoSEQ multiplex PCR, and TCRdb's table has in-frame clones only and misses some. The data hold tens of thousands of clones, with around 82% observed a single time. The CDR3 loop spans 15 amino acids. Germline V lookup: CDR1 SNHLY, CDR2 FYNNEI. The V and J ends lost 6 bases and 0 bases respectively, with 12 bases between them.

V is TRBV2 and J is TRBJ1-5; no firm D call. This sample comprised PBMCs, obtained from a glioma patient whose treatment included an IDH1 peptide vaccine. The clonotype was recovered from a man between 18 and 29 years old with glioma. Some clones in this sample may be carry-over from other donors' samples. The CDR3 DNA reads as TGTGCCAGCAGCAAGGACCAGACTAGCAATCAGCCCCAGCATTTT. Protein sequence: CASSKDQTSNQPQHF.